This is a list of T cell receptor beta chains from one sample in a study of CD8 T cells in Susac syndrome. TCRdb re-called the immunoSEQ multiplex PCR reads through MiXCR, storing one row per CDR3 protein. The sample has roughly 250,000 distinct CDR3 sequences, less than 96% seen once. Sequencing was performed on CD4+ T cells from PBMCs. The receptor set was obtained from a human donor with Susac syndrome. CDR3s include the opening cysteine and the closing phenylalanine or tryptophan. The D gene is left open where the match is weak. Rows may omit the clone size; those that give it use once, few, many or a size class.

length	D	V	size	J	DNA	CDR3
13	NA	TRBV27	once	TRBJ2-7	TGTGCCAGCAGTCGACTAGTCGACTACGAGCAGTACTTC	CASSRLVDYEQYF
14	NA	TRBV29-1	NA	TRBJ1-3	TGCAGCGTTGCAGGGAGAAATGCTGGAAACACCATATATTTT	CSVAGRNAGNTIYF
13	NA	TRBV6-5	once	TRBJ2-3	TGTGCCAGCAGTTACTCATATGCAGATACGCAGTATTTT	CASSYSYADTQYF
14	NA	TRBV4-1	NA	TRBJ1-2	TGCGCCAGCAGCCCCCTCGGGACCCTCGATGGCTACACCTTC	CASSPLGTLDGYTF
17	TRBD1	TRBV13	NA	TRBJ2-7	TGTGCCAGCAGCGGCGGGACAGGACGGGGTGCTGCCTACGAGCAGTACTTC	CASSGGTGRGAAYEQYF
13	NA	TRBV3-1	NA	TRBJ1-2	TGTGCCAGCAGCCTCGGGGAACAGGGTGACTACACCTTC	CASSLGEQGDYTF
14	NA	TRBV6-6	NA	TRBJ1-2	TGTGCCAGCAGCGCCCGTGAAGCATCGGGAGGCTACACCTTC	CASSAREASGGYTF
15	NA	TRBV24-1	NA	TRBJ2-7	TGTGCCACCAGTGATTCTGGGGCGACAAACTACGAGCAGTACTTC	CATSDSGATNYEQYF
13	NA	TRBV20-1	NA	TRBJ2-7	TGCAGTGCCCCGGCGGCAGGTTCCTACGAGCAGTACTTC	CSAPAAGSYEQYF
13	NA	TRBV18	NA	TRBJ2-5	TGTGCCAGCTCACCATACGGGACGGAGACCCAGTACTTC	CASSPYGTETQYF
16	TRBD1	TRBV11-2	NA	TRBJ2-3	TGTGCCAGCAGCTTAGTGGGGGGACAGGGGACAGATACGCAGTATTTT	CASSLVGGQGTDTQYF
11	NA	TRBV30	NA	TRBJ2-5	TGTGCCTGGGGCCTATTAGAGACCCAGTACTTC	CAWGLLETQYF
11	NA	TRBV7-8	few	TRBJ2-1	TGTGCCAGCAGCGAGTACAATGAGCAGTTCTTC	CASSEYNEQFF
18	TRBD2	TRBV20-1	NA	TRBJ2-1	TGCAGTGCTACCCCACTAGCGGGAGGGCCTTGGTCCTACAATGAGCAGTTCTTC	CSATPLAGGPWSYNEQFF
18	NA	TRBV3-1	NA	TRBJ2-1	TGTGCCAGCAGCCAAGGCGGGAAGTGGGCAGGGATCTACAATGAGCAGTTCTTC	CASSQGGKWAGIYNEQFF
14	TRBD2	TRBV28	NA	TRBJ2-7	TGTGCCAGCAGCACTAGCGGGCATTCCTACGAGCAGTACTTC	CASSTSGHSYEQYF
12	NA	TRBV15	NA	TRBJ2-7	TGTGCCACCAGCAGTGGAAAGGAATCAGTGTACTTC	CATSSGKESVYF
15	TRBD1	TRBV18	NA	TRBJ2-7	TGTGCCAGCTCACCACAGGGACAGGGCATCTACGAGCAGTACTTC	CASSPQGQGIYEQYF
14	NA	TRBV18	few	TRBJ2-5	TGTGCCAGCTCACCTTCCGGATCCCAAGAGACCCAGTACTTC	CASSPSGSQETQYF
15	TRBD2	TRBV2	NA	TRBJ2-5	TGTGCCAGCAGCTCGACTAGCGGGAACCAAGAGACCCAGTACTTC	CASSSTSGNQETQYF
14	NA	TRBV29-1	once	TRBJ2-1	TGCAGCGTTGTTGGGCAGGGAGACTACAATGAGCAGTTCTTC	CSVVGQGDYNEQFF
12	NA	TRBV3-1	NA	TRBJ2-7	TGTGCCAGCAGCCATGAGGGAAGGGAGCAGTACTTC	CASSHEGREQYF
15	NA	TRBV14	NA	TRBJ1-4	TGTGCCAGCAGCCAAGATCTGGGCACCCATGAAAAACTGTTTTTT	CASSQDLGTHEKLFF
15	NA	TRBV4-1	NA	TRBJ2-7	TGCGCCAGCAGCCAAGTGGGGCTAGCGAGCTACGAGCAGTACTTC	CASSQVGLASYEQYF
14	NA	TRBV24-1	NA	TRBJ2-5	TGTGCCACGGCCGAAAGGGGGGGCTGGGAGACCCAGTACTTC	CATAERGGWETQYF
13	NA	TRBV9	NA	TRBJ1-2	TGTGCCAGCAGCGTAGATGTTAACTATGGCTACACCTTC	CASSVDVNYGYTF
15	TRBD2	TRBV29-1	NA	TRBJ2-3	TGCAGCGTCTCAGCTCTAGCGGCTAACACAGATACGCAGTATTTT	CSVSALAANTDTQYF
17	NA	TRBV5-4	NA	TRBJ2-3	TGTGCCAGCAGCCCCACTATGGGGGACCCTAGAGTGGATACGCAGTATTTT	CASSPTMGDPRVDTQYF
16	NA	TRBV7-9	NA	TRBJ2-7	TGTGCCAGCAGACCCGGCGGGACGGGCTCTTCCTACGAGCAGTACTTC	CASRPGGTGSSYEQYF
17	TRBD2	TRBV23-1	NA	TRBJ2-3	TGCGCCAGCAGTCATGGGGGACTAGCGGGAGACGGGGGTACGCAGTATTTT	CASSHGGLAGDGGTQYF
13	NA	TRBV20-1	NA	TRBJ1-1	TGCAGTGCTAGGGACACCTTGAACACTGAAGCTTTCTTT	CSARDTLNTEAFF
13	NA	TRBV28	NA	TRBJ2-2	TGTGCCAGCAGCACAGGGATGGTCGGGGAGCTGTTTTTT	CASSTGMVGELFF
11	NA	TRBV29-1	once	TRBJ1-2	TGCAGCGTTGAAGATCGGGGGCCAGGCCTCTTC	CSVEDRGPGLF
14	NA	TRBV5-6	NA	TRBJ1-1	TGTGCCAGCAGCCCGGGACCAACGAACACTGAAGCTTTCTTT	CASSPGPTNTEAFF
12	NA	TRBV2	NA	TRBJ2-1	TGTGCCAGCATGTCGCAGGGGATGGCTGGGTTCTTC	CASMSQGMAGFF
14	TRBD1	TRBV7-9	NA	TRBJ2-7	TGTGCCAGCAGCGCCGGACAGGGCAACTACGAGCAGTACTTC	CASSAGQGNYEQYF
18	NA	TRBV20-1	once	TRBJ1-2	TGCAGTGCTAGACCCCTAAGTGGGACGGTTACAGCTAACTATGGCTACACCTTC	CSARPLSGTVTANYGYTF
13	NA	TRBV30	NA	TRBJ2-7	TGTGCCTGGACCCGACAGAACTCCTACGAGCAGTACTTC	CAWTRQNSYEQYF
11	NA	TRBV20-1	NA	TRBJ2-5	TGCAGTGCGGGCGGCCAAGAGACCCAGTACTTC	CSAGGQETQYF
14	NA	TRBV29-1	once	TRBJ2-1	TGCAGCGTTGAAGATGTGGGCTTAAAAAATGAGCAGTTCTTC	CSVEDVGLKNEQFF
15	TRBD1	TRBV11-2	once	TRBJ2-2	TGTGCCAGCAGCACGACCGGGACAGCGCCCGGGGAGCTGTTTTTT	CASSTTGTAPGELFF
14	NA	TRBV20-1	NA	TRBJ1-5	TGCAGTGCTAGAGCAGGGGTGGGCAATCAGCCCCAGCATTTT	CSARAGVGNQPQHF
13	NA	TRBV10-3	once	TRBJ2-5	TGTGCCATCAGCTTAGAGGAGGAGGAGACCCAGTACTTC	CAISLEEEETQYF
15	TRBD2	TRBV20-1	NA	TRBJ2-1	TGCAGTGCTCTCGGGACTAGAAACTCCTACAATGAGCAGTTCTTC	CSALGTRNSYNEQFF
15	NA	TRBV6-5	NA	TRBJ2-1	TGTGCCAGCATGGTCCGGAGCCGCCTCGGCAATGAGCAGTTCTTC	CASMVRSRLGNEQFF